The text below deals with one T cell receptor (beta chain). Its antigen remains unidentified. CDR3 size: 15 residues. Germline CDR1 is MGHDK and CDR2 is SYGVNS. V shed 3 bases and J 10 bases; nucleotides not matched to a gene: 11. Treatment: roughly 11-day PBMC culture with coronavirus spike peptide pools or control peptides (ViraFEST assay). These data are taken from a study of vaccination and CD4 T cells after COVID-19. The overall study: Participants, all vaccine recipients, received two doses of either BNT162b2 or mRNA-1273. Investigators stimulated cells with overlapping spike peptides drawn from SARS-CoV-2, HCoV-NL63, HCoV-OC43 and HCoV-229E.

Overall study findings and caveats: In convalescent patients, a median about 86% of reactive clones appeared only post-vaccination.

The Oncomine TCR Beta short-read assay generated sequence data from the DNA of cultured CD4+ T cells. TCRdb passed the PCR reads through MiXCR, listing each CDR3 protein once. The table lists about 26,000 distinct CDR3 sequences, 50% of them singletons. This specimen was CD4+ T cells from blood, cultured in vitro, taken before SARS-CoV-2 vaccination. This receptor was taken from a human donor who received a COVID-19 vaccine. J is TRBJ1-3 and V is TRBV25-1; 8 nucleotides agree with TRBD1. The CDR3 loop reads CASSDRDRRIGTIYF. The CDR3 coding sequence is TGTGCCAGCAGTGACCGGGACAGGCGAATCGGTACCATATATTTT.